The 11 T cell receptor beta chains reported below all come from one sample, sequenced in a study of human T cells and chemical hapten exposure. Sample time point: patch test 2, 6 weeks after DPC sensitization. Treatment meaning: therapeutic diphenylcyclopropenone sensitization with weekly scalp DPC. MiXCR, run by TCRdb on the RACE reads, gives a single entry per CDR3 protein. The table lists 84,000 or so distinct CDR3 sequences, roughly 10% of them singletons. Material: whole blood, obtained in connection with sensitization to the hapten diphenylcyclopropenone (DPC). These receptors originate from a woman younger than 45 with alopecia areata. Some clones in this sample may be carry-over from other donors' samples.

This clonotype was counted ten times or more. This rearrangement joins TRBV6-5 to TRBJ2-3, with D perhaps TRBD1 (5 bases). This CDR3 has 14 residues. Trimming removed 4 bases at V and 5 bases at J, with 13 bases between. Germline CDR1 reads MNHEY; CDR2 reads SVGAGI. CDR3 nucleotide sequence: TGTGCCAGCAGTTTAGGAGCGACAGTAGATACGCAGTATTTT. Protein sequence: CASSLGATVDTQYF.

This clonotype was recorded a few times. This sequence joins TRBV20-1 and TRBJ1-6; maybe TRBD1 (5 bases). Trimming removed 3 bases from V and 6 bases from J, with 12 bases in between. The CDR3 is 14 residues long. CDR1 and CDR2 from the germline V gene are DFQATT and SNEGSKA (reference sequence). CDR3 DNA: TGCAGTGCTAGCACAGGCAATACTAATTCACCCCTCCACTTT. Its translation is CSASTGNTNSPLHF.

Many counts were recorded for this clonotype. The rearrangement uses TRBV6-5 and TRBJ2-3, with D tentatively TRBD2 (5 bases). The ends were cut back, 6 bases at V and 3 bases at J, with 10 bases in the middle. The CDR3 consists of 13 residues. Germline V gene sequence: CDR1 MNHEY, CDR2 SVGAGI. CDR3: CASSAGDTDTQYF. As DNA, the CDR3 is TGTGCCAGCAGCGCCGGGGATACAGATACGCAGTATTTT.

There are many counts of this clonotype. The rearrangement joins TRBV6-6 to TRBJ1-2; D uncertain. V lost 0 bases and J lost 4, with 9 bases in between. The CDR3 contains 14 residues. The V gene's germline CDR1 is MNHNY and CDR2 SVGAGI (reference sequence). Here the CDR3 DNA reads TGTGCCAGCAGTTACTCTTCAGCTACCTATGGCTACACCTTC. Translating it yields CASSYSSATYGYTF.

The count of this clonotype is one. A much more abundant neighbour one base away suggests this may be a read error. This CDR3 reads CASNRPGENYEQYF. CDR3 bases: TGTGCCAGCAACCGCCCTGGGGAAAACTACGAGCAGTACTTC. The chain employs TRBV4-2 and TRBJ2-7; unclear D gene. Germline V CDR1 and CDR2: LGHNA, YNFKEQ. The CDR3 is made up of 14 amino acids. The V and J ends lost 7 bases and 3 bases respectively, with 16 bases between them.

This clonotype was detected many times. The genes are TRBV18 and TRBJ2-3; 7 nucleotides agree with TRBD2. Germline CDR1 and CDR2: KGHSH and LQKENI. This CDR3 spans 16 amino acids. V lost 5 bases and J lost 6; bases outside the gene matches: 14. The CDR3 region has the DNA TGTGCCAGCTCAATAGCCGGGACTACCCGTTTGGATACGCAGTATTTT. This gives the protein CASSIAGTTRLDTQYF. The full variable domain, completed using reference TRBV18 and TRBJ2-3, is NAGVMQNPRHLVRRRGQEARLRCSPMKGHSHVYWYRQLPEEGLKFMVYLQKENIIDESGMPKERFSAEFPKEGPSILRIQQVVRGDSAAYFCASSIAGTTRLDTQYFGPGTRLTVL.

This clonotype was picked up many times. The rearrangement joins TRBV10-3 to TRBJ2-1; TRBD1 aligns across 9 bases. Germline CDR1 ENHRY, CDR2 SYGVKD. The ends lost 8 bases at V and 5 bases at J; junction bases unmatched: 7. The CDR3 contains 14 residues. The CDR3 is CAIARDRDNNEQFF. The CDR3 DNA follows: TGTGCCATCGCCCGGGACAGGGATAACAATGAGCAGTTCTTC.

This clonotype was picked up many times. The rearrangement uses TRBV4-3 and TRBJ1-1, with D perhaps TRBD1 (6 bases). CDR3 length: 15 residues. CDR1 is LGHNA and CDR2 is YSLEER in the germline V gene. The V end lost 7 bases, the J end lost 0 bases, and 15 bases lay between the germline ends. The CDR3, as DNA: TGCGCCAGCAAACAGGGTGTTGGGATGAACACTGAAGCTTTCTTT. Protein sequence: CASKQGVGMNTEAFF.

This clonotype was seen many times. The chain uses TRBV30 and TRBJ1-1; D gene ambiguous. This CDR3 is built from 12 residues. Germline lookup yields CDR1 GTSNPN and CDR2 SVGIG (reference sequence). V was pared by 4 bases and J by 1 base, with 7 bases between. CDR3 nucleotide sequence: TGTGCCTGGAAGCAAGAGAACACTGAAGCTTTCTTT. Translated: CAWKQENTEAFF.

The rearrangement links TRBV5-5 to TRBJ1-5; tentative D call: TRBD1 (6 bases). The germline gives CDR1 SGHKS, CDR2 YYEKEE (reference sequence). The CDR3 contains 15 residues. V was cut by 2 bases and J by 2 bases, with 11 bases left in between. Written as DNA, the CDR3 is TGTGCCAGCAGCTTAGGGGGGTCCGGCAATCAGCCCCAGCATTTT. It encodes CASSLGGSGNQPQHF.

This clonotype was observed at least ten times. The chain couples TRBV29-1 to TRBJ1-1; 7 bases are shared with TRBD1. This CDR3 comprises 12 residues. Germline V gene sequence: CDR1 SQVTM, CDR2 ANQGSEA. The junction had 0 bases not matched to a gene; V was cut back by 4 bases and J by 1 base. The CDR3 nucleotides are TGCAGCGTTGGACAGGGGAACACTGAAGCTTTCTTT. Translating gives CSVGQGNTEAFF. Full variable domain (missing parts from reference TRBV29-1 and TRBJ1-1): SAVISQKPSRDICQRGTSLTIQCQVDSQVTMMFWYRQQPGQSLTLIATANQGSEATYESGFVIDKFPISRPNLTFSTLTVSNMSPEDSSIYLCSVGQGNTEAFFGQGTRLTVV.